Sequencing of this T cell receptor beta chain was carried out in a study of metastatic and nonmetastatic thyroid tumors. Study-level background: Across blood and tumor or nodule tissue, repertoires from malignant and benign thyroid patients were compared with one another.

Study-level points and caveats: Reported TCR beta diversity, measured in blood and tumor, was significantly higher for malignant thyroid tumors than for benign nodules.

In germline, CDR1 is SNHLY, CDR2 FYNNEI. Trimming stripped 1 base from V and 4 bases from J, with 7 bases between. The CDR3 consists of 13 residues. Source study methods: The study took CDR3 differences across clinicopathological groups and made a distant-metastasis classifier for papillary thyroid cancer from them. TCRdb recomputed clones from the PCR reads via MiXCR. The authors' filters were not applied to this entry. The table shows around 24,000 clones, with 20% to 25% occurring only once. This clone was picked up a small number of times. Its specificity is unknown. Treatment of any kind had been given to no patient before thyroid surgery.

The material sequenced was blood. The rearrangement joins TRBV2 to TRBJ1-2; D gene ambiguous. The sequence derives from a male donor with papillary thyroid cancer or a benign thyroid nodule (not recorded which). Some clones in this sample may be carry-over from other donors' samples. CDR3 protein: CASSEGQVYGYTF. In nucleotides, the CDR3 is TGTGCCAGCAGTGAAGGCCAGGTCTATGGCTACACCTTC.